This TCR beta chain comes out of a study of OX40 agonist ivuxolimab in advanced cancers. In terms of the full investigation: The costimulatory receptor OX40 (CD134) was targeted by ivuxolimab, a fully human IgG2 agonistic monoclonal antibody. Intravenous ivuxolimab was administered to patients every 2 weeks at six dose levels: 0.01, 0.1, 0.3, 1.5, 3 and 10 mg/kg. Of the 50 to 55 patients in dose escalation, about 20 had hepatocellular carcinoma, about 15 had melanoma, 9 had renal cell carcinoma and 9 had head and neck cancer. The dose-escalation cohort was around 84% male with a mean age of about 58 years, ranging from roughly 23 to 79. Patients were allowed to have had prior anti-PD-1, anti-PD-L1 or anti-CTLA-4 therapy, and more than 35% of the dose-escalation patients had been treated with checkpoint inhibitors. Partial responses occurred in three dose-escalation patients, of whom one had hepatocellular carcinoma and two had cutaneous melanoma. The purpose of peripheral TCRbeta sequencing was to test whether ivuxolimab changed TCR sequence diversity and led to clonal T-cell expansion. The monotherapy dose-escalation portion (N ≈ 55 patients) of the phase I ivuxolimab trial is reported in the paper. What the research found in general, with its limitations: In the 0.1-3.0 mg/kg groups, partial responders had among the lowest normalized peripheral clonal expansion, particularly in CD8+ T cells. Low levels of normalized T-cell clonal expansion were also seen in some patients who did not respond. Clonal expansion of both CD4+ and CD8+ blood T cells was observed from baseline to week 6 at doses 0.1 to 3.0 mg/kg. The antigen specificity of the clonally expanded peripheral T cells was not determined. After ivuxolimab, more expanded clones were found on average in CD8+ T cells than in CD4+ T cells.

Points on this clone: Its antigen is unknown. Base quality data are lacking; no much larger clone is found one base away.

Genomic DNA was isolated from the sorted cells so that the TCRbeta CDR3 region could be sequenced. The immunoSEQ Assay was used to sequence the TCRbeta CDR3 regions. The clones in this table, taken by TCRdb from immuneACCESS, are in-frame only. Not every clone is retained; where verified, under half of the shortfall comes from an unresolved V gene, and the cause of the rest is unknown. For this sample the table gives 60,000 to 70,000 clones, of which 75% to 90% were detected only once. The top ten clones comprise about 2% of the sample. The trial excluded patients who had a history of autoimmune disease or who were on systemic immunosuppression. Peripheral blood for TCR sequencing was collected from all dose cohorts at baseline, on cycle 4 day 1, and on cycle 7 day 1. Samples were obtained from an open-label, multicenter, first-in-human phase I dose-escalation trial of ivuxolimab. Adults with locally advanced or metastatic melanoma, renal cell carcinoma, hepatocellular carcinoma or head and neck squamous cell carcinoma were enrolled in the trial. CD4+ and CD8+ T cells were sorted separately from peripheral blood before TCR sequencing.

Sequences MDHEN (CDR1) and SYDVKM (CDR2) are obtained from the germline V gene. The CDR3 starts with the cysteine, ends with the phenylalanine, and has 12 residues. The retained sequence is limited to the CDR3, 36 bases, with the frame set at the first base. The trim is 5 bases for V and 5 bases for J, with a gap of 9 bases between the germline ends. The receptor's source is an adult with an advanced solid tumor such as melanoma, head and neck, liver or kidney cancer. The chain is assembled from TRBV28 and TRBJ1-2; TRBD1 could be the D gene, as 5 bases match. Sequencing was performed on CD4+ or CD8+ T cells sorted from blood, taken in a trial of the OX40 agonist ivuxolimab. The CDR3 protein sequence reads: CASSPTGYGYTF. The nucleotide sequence is given as TGTGCCAGCAGTCCTACAGGTTATGGCTACACCTTC.